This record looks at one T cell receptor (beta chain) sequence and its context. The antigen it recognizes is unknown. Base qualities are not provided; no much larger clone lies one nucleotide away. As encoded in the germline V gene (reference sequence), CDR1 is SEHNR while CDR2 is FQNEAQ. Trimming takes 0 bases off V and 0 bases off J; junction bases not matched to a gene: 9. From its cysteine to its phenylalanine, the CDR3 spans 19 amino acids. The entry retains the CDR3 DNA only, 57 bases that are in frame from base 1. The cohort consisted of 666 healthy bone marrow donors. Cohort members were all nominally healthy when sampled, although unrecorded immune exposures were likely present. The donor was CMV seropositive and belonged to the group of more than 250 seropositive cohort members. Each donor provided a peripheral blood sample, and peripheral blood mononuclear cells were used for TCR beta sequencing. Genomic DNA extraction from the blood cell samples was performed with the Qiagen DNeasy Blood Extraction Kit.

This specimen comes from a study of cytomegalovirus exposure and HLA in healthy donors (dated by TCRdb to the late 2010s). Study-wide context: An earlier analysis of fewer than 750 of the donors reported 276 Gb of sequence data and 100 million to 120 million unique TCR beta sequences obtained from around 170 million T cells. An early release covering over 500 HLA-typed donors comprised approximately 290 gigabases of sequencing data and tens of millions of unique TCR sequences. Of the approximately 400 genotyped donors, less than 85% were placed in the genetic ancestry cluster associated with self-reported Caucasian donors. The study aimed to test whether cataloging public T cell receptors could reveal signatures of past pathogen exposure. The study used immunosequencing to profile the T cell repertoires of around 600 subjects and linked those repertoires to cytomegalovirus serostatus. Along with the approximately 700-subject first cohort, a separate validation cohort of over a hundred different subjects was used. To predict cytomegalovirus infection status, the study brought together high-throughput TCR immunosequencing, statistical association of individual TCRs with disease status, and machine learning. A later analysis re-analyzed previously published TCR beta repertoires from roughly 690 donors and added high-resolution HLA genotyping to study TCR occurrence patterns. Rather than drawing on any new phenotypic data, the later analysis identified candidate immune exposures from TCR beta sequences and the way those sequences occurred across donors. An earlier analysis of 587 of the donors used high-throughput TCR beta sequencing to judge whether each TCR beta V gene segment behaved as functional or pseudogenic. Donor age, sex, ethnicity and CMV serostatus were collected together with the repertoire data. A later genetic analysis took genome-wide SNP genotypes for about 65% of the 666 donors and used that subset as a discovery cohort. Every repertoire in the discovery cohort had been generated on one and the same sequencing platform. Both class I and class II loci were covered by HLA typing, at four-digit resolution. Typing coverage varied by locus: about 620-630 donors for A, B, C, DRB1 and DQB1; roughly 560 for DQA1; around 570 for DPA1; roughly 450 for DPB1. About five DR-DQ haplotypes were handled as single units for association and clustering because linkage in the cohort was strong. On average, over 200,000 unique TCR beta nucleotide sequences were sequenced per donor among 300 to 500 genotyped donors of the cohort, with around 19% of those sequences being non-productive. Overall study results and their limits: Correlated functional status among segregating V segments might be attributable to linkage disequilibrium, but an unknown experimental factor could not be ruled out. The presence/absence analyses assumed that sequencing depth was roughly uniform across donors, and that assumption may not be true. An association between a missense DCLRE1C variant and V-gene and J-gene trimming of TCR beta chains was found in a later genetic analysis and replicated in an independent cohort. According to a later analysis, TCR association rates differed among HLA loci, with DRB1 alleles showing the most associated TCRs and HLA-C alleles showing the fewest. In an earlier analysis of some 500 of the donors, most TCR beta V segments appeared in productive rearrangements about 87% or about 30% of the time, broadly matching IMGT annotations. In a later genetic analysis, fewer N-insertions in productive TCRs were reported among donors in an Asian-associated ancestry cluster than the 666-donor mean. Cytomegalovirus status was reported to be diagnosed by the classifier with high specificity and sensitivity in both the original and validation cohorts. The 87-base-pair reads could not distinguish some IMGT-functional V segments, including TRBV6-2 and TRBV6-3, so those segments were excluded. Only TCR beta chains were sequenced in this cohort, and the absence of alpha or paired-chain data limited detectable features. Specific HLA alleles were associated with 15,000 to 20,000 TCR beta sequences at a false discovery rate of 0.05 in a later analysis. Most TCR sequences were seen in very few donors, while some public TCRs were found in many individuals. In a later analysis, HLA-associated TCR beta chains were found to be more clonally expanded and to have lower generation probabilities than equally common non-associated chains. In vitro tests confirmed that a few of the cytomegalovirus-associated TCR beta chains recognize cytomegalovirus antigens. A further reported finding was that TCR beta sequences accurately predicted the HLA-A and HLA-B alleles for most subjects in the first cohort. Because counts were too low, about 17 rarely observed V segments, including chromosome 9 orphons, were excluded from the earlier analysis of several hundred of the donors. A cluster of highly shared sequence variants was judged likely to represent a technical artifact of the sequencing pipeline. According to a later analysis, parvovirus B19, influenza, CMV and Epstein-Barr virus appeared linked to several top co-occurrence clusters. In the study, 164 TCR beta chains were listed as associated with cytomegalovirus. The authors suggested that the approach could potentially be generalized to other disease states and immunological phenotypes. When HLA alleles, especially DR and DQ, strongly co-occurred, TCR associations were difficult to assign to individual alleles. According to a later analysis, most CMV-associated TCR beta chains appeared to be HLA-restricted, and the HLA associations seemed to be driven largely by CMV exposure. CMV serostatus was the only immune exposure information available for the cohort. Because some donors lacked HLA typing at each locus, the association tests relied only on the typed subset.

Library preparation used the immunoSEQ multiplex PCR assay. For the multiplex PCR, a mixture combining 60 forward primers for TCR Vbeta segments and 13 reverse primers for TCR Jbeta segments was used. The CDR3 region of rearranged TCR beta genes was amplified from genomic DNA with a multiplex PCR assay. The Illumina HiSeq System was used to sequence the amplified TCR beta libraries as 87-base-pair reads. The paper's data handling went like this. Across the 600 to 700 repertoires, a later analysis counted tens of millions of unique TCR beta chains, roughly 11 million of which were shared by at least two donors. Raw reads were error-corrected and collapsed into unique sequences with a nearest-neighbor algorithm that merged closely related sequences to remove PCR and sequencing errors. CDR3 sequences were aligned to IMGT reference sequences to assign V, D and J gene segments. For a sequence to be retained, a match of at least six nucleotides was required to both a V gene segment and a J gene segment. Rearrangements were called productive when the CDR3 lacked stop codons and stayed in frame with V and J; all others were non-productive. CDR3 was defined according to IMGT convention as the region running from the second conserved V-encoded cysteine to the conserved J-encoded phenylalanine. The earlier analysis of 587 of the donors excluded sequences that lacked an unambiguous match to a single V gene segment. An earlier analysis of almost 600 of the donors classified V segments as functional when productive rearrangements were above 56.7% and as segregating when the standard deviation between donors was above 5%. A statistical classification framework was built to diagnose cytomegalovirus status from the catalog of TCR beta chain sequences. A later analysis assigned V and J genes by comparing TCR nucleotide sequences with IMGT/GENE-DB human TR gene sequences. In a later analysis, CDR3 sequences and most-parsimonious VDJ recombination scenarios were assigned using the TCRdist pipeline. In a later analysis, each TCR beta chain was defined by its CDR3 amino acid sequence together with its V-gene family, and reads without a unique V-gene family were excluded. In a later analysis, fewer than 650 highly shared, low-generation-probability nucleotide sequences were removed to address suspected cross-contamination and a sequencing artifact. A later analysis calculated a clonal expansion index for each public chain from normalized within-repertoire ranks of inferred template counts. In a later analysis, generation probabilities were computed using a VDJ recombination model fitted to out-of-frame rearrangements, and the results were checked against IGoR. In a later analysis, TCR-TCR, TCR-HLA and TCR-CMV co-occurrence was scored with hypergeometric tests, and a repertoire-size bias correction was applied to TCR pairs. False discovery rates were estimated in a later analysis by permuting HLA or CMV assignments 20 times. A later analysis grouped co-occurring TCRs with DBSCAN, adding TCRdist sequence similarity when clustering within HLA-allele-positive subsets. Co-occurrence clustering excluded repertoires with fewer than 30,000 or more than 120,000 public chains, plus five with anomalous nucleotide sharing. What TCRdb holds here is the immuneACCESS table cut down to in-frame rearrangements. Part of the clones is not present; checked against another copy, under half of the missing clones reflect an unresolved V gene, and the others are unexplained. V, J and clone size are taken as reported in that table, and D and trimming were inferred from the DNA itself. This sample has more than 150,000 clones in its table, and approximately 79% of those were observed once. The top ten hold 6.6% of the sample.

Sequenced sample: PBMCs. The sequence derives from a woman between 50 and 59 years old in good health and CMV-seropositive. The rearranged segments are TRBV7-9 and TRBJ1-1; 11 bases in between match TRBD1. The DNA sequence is TGTGCCAGCAGCTTAGCCCGGACAGGGGGCATGAGCATGAACACTGAAGCTTTCTTT. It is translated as CASSLARTGGMSMNTEAFF. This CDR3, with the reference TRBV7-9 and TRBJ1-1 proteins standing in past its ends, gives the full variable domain DTGVSQNPRHKITKRGQNVTFRCDPISEHNRLYWYRQTLGQGPEFLTYFQNEAQLEKSRLLSDRFSAERPKGSFSTLEIQRTEQGDSAMYLCASSLARTGGMSMNTEAFFGQGTRLTVV.